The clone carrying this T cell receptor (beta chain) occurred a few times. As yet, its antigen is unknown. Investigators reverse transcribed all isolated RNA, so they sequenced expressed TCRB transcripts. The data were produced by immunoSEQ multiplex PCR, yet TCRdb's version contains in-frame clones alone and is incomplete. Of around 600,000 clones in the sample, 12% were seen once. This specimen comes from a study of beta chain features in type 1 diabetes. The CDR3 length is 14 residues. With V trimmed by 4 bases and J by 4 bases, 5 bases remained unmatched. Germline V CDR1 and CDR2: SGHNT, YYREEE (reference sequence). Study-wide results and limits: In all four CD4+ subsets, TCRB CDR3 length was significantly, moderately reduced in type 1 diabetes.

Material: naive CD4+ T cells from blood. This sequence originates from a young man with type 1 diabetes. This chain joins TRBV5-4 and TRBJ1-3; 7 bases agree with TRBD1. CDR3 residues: CASSPGDSGNTIYF. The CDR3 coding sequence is TGTGCCAGCAGCCCAGGGGACAGCGGAAACACCATATATTTT.